Listed below are T cell receptor beta chains from one sample, sequenced in a study of T cell responses to AZD1222 COVID-19 vaccine. Here immunoSEQ multiplex PCR was the method, and the copy in TCRdb shows in-frame clones only, minus some. The sample has 82,000 or so clones, 90% seen once. Sequencing used peripheral blood, obtained on day 0 of AZD1222 vaccination. The receptor source for this set is an adult in good health. CDR3s include the opening cysteine and the closing phenylalanine or tryptophan. D genes are given only for firm matches. Clone size appears in some rows only: once, few, many, or a class for an expanded clone.

CASSLRVMYEQYF	TGTGCCAGCAGTTTAAGGGTAATGTACGAGCAGTACTTC	.	.	TRBV28	TRBJ2-7
CASSSPPGQAYNEQFF	TGTGCCAGCAGCTCCCCCCCGGGACAGGCATACAATGAGCAGTTCTTC	TRBD1	.	TRBV5-5	TRBJ2-1
CATSAGGIRETQYF	TGTGCCACCAGCGCAGGGGGGATAAGGGAGACCCAGTACTTC	.	.	TRBV15	TRBJ2-5
CSASWASGAGNEQFF	TGCAGTGCTAGTTGGGCTAGCGGGGCGGGCAATGAGCAGTTCTTC	TRBD2	.	TRBV20-1	TRBJ2-1
CASGGGQGTDEQFF	TGTGCCAGTGGGGGGGGACAGGGGACCGATGAGCAGTTCTTC	TRBD1	.	TRBV19	TRBJ2-1
CASSLVGTDTQYF	TGTGCCAGCAGCTTAGTCGGCACAGATACGCAGTATTTT	.	.	TRBV7-9	TRBJ2-3
CATEPDRGDNEQFF	TGTGCCACTGAACCGGACAGGGGAGACAATGAGCAGTTCTTC	TRBD1	once	TRBV2	TRBJ2-1
CASSTRAGGDEKLFF	TGTGCCAGCAGTACTCGGGCCGGGGGCGATGAAAAACTGTTTTTT	.	.	TRBV7-2	TRBJ1-4
CSASITNQPQHF	TGCAGTGCTAGTATAACCAATCAGCCCCAGCATTTT	.	.	TRBV20-1	TRBJ1-5
CASSLGQGPTDTQYF	TGTGCCAGCAGTCTCGGACAGGGACCAACAGATACGCAGTATTTT	TRBD1	few	TRBV6-5	TRBJ2-3
CASSQDGAAPEQYF	TGTGCCAGCAGCCAAGATGGGGCTGCACCCGAGCAGTACTTC	.	once	TRBV4-2	TRBJ2-7
CASTTSNLNYGYTF	TGTGCCAGCACTACCAGCAATTTAAACTATGGCTACACCTTC	.	.	TRBV6-6	TRBJ1-2
CATSDPGSNGYTF	TGTGCCACCAGTGATCCAGGGTCTAATGGCTACACCTTC	.	.	TRBV24-1	TRBJ1-2
CASSYSRGADTQYF	TGTGCCAGCAGTTACTCTAGGGGAGCAGATACGCAGTATTTT	.	.	TRBV6-5	TRBJ2-3
CASSETSGGLNTQYF	TGCGCCAGCAGTGAGACTAGCGGGGGACTGAATACGCAGTATTTT	TRBD2	.	TRBV10-1	TRBJ2-3
CASSGGTSGAPSTDTQYF	TGTGCCAGTAGTGGGGGGACTAGCGGGGCCCCTAGCACAGATACGCAGTATTTT	TRBD2	.	TRBV19	TRBJ2-3
CASSLLAGGPQEQYF	TGTGCCAGCAGTTTATTGGCTGGGGGGCCTCAAGAGCAGTACTTC	.	.	TRBV28	TRBJ2-7
CASSTAGGVGSTDTQYF	TGTGCCAGCAGCACCGCCGGAGGAGTCGGTAGCACAGATACGCAGTATTTT	.	.	TRBV28	TRBJ2-3
CASSGTDTLGEQFF	TGTGCCAGCTCTGGGACGGACACTCTAGGGGAGCAGTTCTTC	.	.	TRBV18	TRBJ2-1
CSVATSGSSTDTQYF	TGCAGCGTTGCTACTAGCGGCTCTAGCACAGATACGCAGTATTTT	TRBD2	.	TRBV29-1	TRBJ2-3
CASSESGRAQSPLHF	TGTGCCAGCAGTGAATCGGGCAGGGCCCAATCACCCCTCCACTTT	.	once	TRBV25-1	TRBJ1-6
CASSEPQGYEQYF	TGCGCCAGCAGTGAACCCCAGGGCTACGAGCAGTACTTC	.	.	TRBV10-1	TRBJ2-7
CASSLGQGELFF	TGTGCCAGCAGCCTGGGACAGGGGGAGCTGTTTTTT	TRBD1	.	TRBV27	TRBJ2-2
CASSGWTGGRMNTEAFF	TGTGCCAGCAGCGGATGGACAGGGGGTCGCATGAACACTGAAGCTTTCTTT	TRBD1	.	TRBV9	TRBJ1-1
CASSLARARGDMNTEAFF	TGTGCCAGCAGCTTGGCCAGGGCTAGGGGCGATATGAACACTGAAGCTTTCTTT	.	.	TRBV5-6	TRBJ1-1